A selection of T cell receptor beta chains follows, all from one sample in a study of regulatory T cells in long-lasting Graves disease. MiXCR was run by TCRdb on the multiplex PCR reads, yielding one entry per CDR3 protein. The sample shows 420,000 or so distinct CDR3 sequences, about 25% of them seen only once. Source: peripheral blood mononuclear cells (PBMCs), taken when the disease was refractory, from a patient treated with antithyroid drugs. These TCRs come from a female donor with Graves disease. Both conserved end residues are part of each CDR3. The order of the fields is V gene, J gene, D gene, clone size, CDR3 protein, CDR3 DNA. The D gene is left open where the match is weak. Expanded clones are given a class, and other clones once, few, many or no size at all.

V gene: TRBV29-1; J gene: TRBJ2-5; D gene: -; clone size: many; CDR3 protein: CSVVRDVETQYF; CDR3 DNA: TGCAGCGTTGTTCGGGATGTGGAGACCCAGTACTTC
V gene: TRBV5-4; J gene: TRBJ2-7; D gene: -; clone size: -; CDR3 protein: CASSFRGGVSEQYF; CDR3 DNA: TGTGCCAGCAGCTTTCGAGGTGGCGTCTCCGAGCAGTACTTC
V gene: TRBV3-1; J gene: TRBJ2-7; D gene: -; clone size: once; CDR3 protein: CASSLGGSKASYEQYF; CDR3 DNA: TGTGCCAGCAGCCTCGGGGGCTCGAAAGCCTCCTACGAGCAGTACTTC
V gene: TRBV12-3/TRBV12-4; J gene: TRBJ2-3; D gene: -; clone size: few; CDR3 protein: CASSFRADTQYF; CDR3 DNA: TGTGCCAGCAGTTTTCGCGCAGATACGCAGTATTTT
V gene: TRBV4-1; J gene: TRBJ2-6; D gene: -; clone size: -; CDR3 protein: CASSPSGVGVSGANVLTF; CDR3 DNA: TGCGCCAGCAGCCCCTCAGGGGTTGGGGTCTCTGGGGCCAACGTCCTGACTTTC
V gene: TRBV12-3/TRBV12-4; J gene: TRBJ2-1; D gene: TRBD2; clone size: -; CDR3 protein: CASSFLAANEQFF; CDR3 DNA: TGTGCCAGCAGTTTCCTAGCGGCTAATGAGCAGTTCTTC
V gene: TRBV28; J gene: TRBJ2-3; D gene: -; clone size: few; CDR3 protein: CASSLWGSGADTQYF; CDR3 DNA: TGTGCCAGCAGTTTATGGGGGAGTGGTGCAGATACGCAGTATTTT
V gene: TRBV19; J gene: TRBJ1-1; D gene: -; clone size: -; CDR3 protein: CASSIVLNTEAFF; CDR3 DNA: TGTGCCAGTAGTATAGTCCTGAACACTGAAGCTTTCTTT
V gene: TRBV2; J gene: TRBJ2-6; D gene: -; clone size: -; CDR3 protein: CASSGGQRPHSGANVLTF; CDR3 DNA: TGTGCCAGCAGTGGAGGACAGAGACCCCACTCTGGGGCCAACGTCCTGACTTTC
V gene: TRBV30; J gene: TRBJ1-5; D gene: TRBD1; clone size: few; CDR3 protein: CAWSPDDRGHQPQHF; CDR3 DNA: TGTGCCTGGAGTCCCGACGACAGGGGTCATCAGCCCCAGCATTTT
V gene: TRBV18; J gene: TRBJ1-2; D gene: -; clone size: few; CDR3 protein: CASSPPTGGTGSGYTF; CDR3 DNA: TGTGCCAGCTCACCACCGACAGGTGGTACAGGGTCTGGCTACACCTTC
V gene: TRBV6-1; J gene: TRBJ1-2; D gene: -; clone size: many; CDR3 protein: CASSEARGGGYTF; CDR3 DNA: TGTGCCAGCAGTGAAGCGCGTGGCGGCGGCTACACCTTC
V gene: TRBV7-2; J gene: TRBJ2-7; D gene: TRBD2; clone size: -; CDR3 protein: CASSVRGLAGGYEQYF; CDR3 DNA: TGTGCCAGCAGCGTCCGGGGACTAGCGGGGGGCTACGAGCAGTACTTC
V gene: TRBV10-3; J gene: TRBJ2-2; D gene: -; clone size: many; CDR3 protein: CATSNLGNTGELFF; CDR3 DNA: TGTGCCACCTCAAACTTAGGGAACACCGGGGAGCTGTTTTTT
V gene: TRBV29-1; J gene: TRBJ2-7; D gene: -; clone size: -; CDR3 protein: CSAVLGRDEQYF; CDR3 DNA: TGCAGCGCCGTTCTGGGGCGCGACGAGCAGTACTTC
V gene: TRBV7-2; J gene: TRBJ2-2; D gene: -; clone size: -; CDR3 protein: CASSSSFPQVTGELFF; CDR3 DNA: TGTGCCAGCAGCTCCTCTTTCCCGCAAGTCACCGGGGAGCTGTTTTTT
V gene: TRBV29-1; J gene: TRBJ2-7; D gene: TRBD2; clone size: -; CDR3 protein: CSVGLAGGSYEQYF; CDR3 DNA: TGCAGCGTCGGACTAGCGGGAGGCTCCTACGAGCAGTACTTC
V gene: TRBV12-3/TRBV12-4; J gene: TRBJ2-2; D gene: TRBD2; clone size: many; CDR3 protein: CASRGGTSGRANTGELFF; CDR3 DNA: TGTGCCAGCAGAGGGGGGACTAGCGGACGAGCGAACACCGGGGAGCTGTTTTTT
V gene: TRBV5-1; J gene: TRBJ2-2; D gene: -; clone size: few; CDR3 protein: CASSLSGQSNTGELFF; CDR3 DNA: TGCGCCAGCAGCCTTAGCGGACAATCGAACACCGGGGAGCTGTTTTTT
V gene: TRBV5-1; J gene: TRBJ1-4; D gene: TRBD1; clone size: many; CDR3 protein: CASRRTGARKLFF; CDR3 DNA: TGCGCCAGCAGAAGGACAGGGGCCAGGAAACTGTTTTTT
V gene: TRBV3-1; J gene: TRBJ2-3; D gene: TRBD2; clone size: -; CDR3 protein: CASSQGLAGVSDTQYF; CDR3 DNA: TGTGCCAGCAGCCAAGGTCTAGCGGGAGTCTCAGATACGCAGTATTTT
V gene: TRBV4-3; J gene: TRBJ1-4; D gene: -; clone size: -; CDR3 protein: CASSQVLGEKLFF; CDR3 DNA: TGCGCCAGCAGCCAAGTTCTAGGGGAAAAACTGTTTTTT
V gene: TRBV28; J gene: TRBJ1-2; D gene: TRBD1; clone size: many; CDR3 protein: CASSSNRGYGYTF; CDR3 DNA: TGTGCCAGCAGTTCCAACAGGGGGTATGGCTACACCTTC
V gene: TRBV27; J gene: TRBJ2-7; D gene: TRBD2; clone size: few; CDR3 protein: CASSSLAGSSYEQYF; CDR3 DNA: TGTGCCAGCAGTTCCCTAGCGGGATCCTCCTACGAGCAGTACTTC
V gene: TRBV10-3; J gene: TRBJ1-1; D gene: -; clone size: many; CDR3 protein: CAIRTGNTEAFF; CDR3 DNA: TGTGCCATTAGGACGGGGAACACTGAAGCTTTCTTT
V gene: TRBV20-1; J gene: TRBJ2-7; D gene: -; clone size: -; CDR3 protein: CSARLVGPGDLYEQYF; CDR3 DNA: TGCAGTGCTAGGTTAGTGGGGCCGGGAGATCTCTACGAGCAGTACTTC
V gene: TRBV6-2/TRBV6-3; J gene: TRBJ1-2; D gene: TRBD1; clone size: many; CDR3 protein: CASSQGGSGYTF; CDR3 DNA: TGTGCCAGCAGTCAGGGGGGAAGTGGCTACACCTTC
V gene: TRBV27; J gene: TRBJ1-2; D gene: TRBD1; clone size: -; CDR3 protein: CASSPWTGGGGYTF; CDR3 DNA: TGTGCCAGCAGTCCCTGGACAGGGGGAGGAGGCTACACCTTC
V gene: TRBV7-2; J gene: TRBJ1-1; D gene: -; clone size: -; CDR3 protein: CASSRKVNTKAFF; CDR3 DNA: TGTGCCAGCAGTCGTAAGGTGAACACTAAAGCTTTCTTT
V gene: TRBV7-6; J gene: TRBJ2-7; D gene: TRBD2; clone size: -; CDR3 protein: CASSSISLAGGRSGEQYF; CDR3 DNA: TGTGCCAGCAGCTCCATTTCCTTAGCGGGAGGCAGGTCTGGGGAGCAGTACTTC
V gene: TRBV2; J gene: TRBJ2-2; D gene: -; clone size: -; CDR3 protein: CASSKTRGGTGELFF; CDR3 DNA: TGTGCCAGCAGCAAAACCAGGGGGGGAACCGGGGAGCTGTTTTTT
V gene: TRBV29-1; J gene: TRBJ2-5; D gene: TRBD1; clone size: -; CDR3 protein: CSVHRQGAEETQYF; CDR3 DNA: TGCAGCGTTCACCGACAGGGAGCGGAAGAGACCCAGTACTTC
V gene: TRBV7-2; J gene: TRBJ1-1; D gene: -; clone size: many; CDR3 protein: CASSLVRNEAFF; CDR3 DNA: TGTGCCAGCAGCTTAGTACGGAATGAAGCTTTCTTT
V gene: TRBV28; J gene: TRBJ2-7; D gene: -; clone size: many; CDR3 protein: CASSLRVFYEQYF; CDR3 DNA: TGTGCCAGCAGTTTGAGGGTATTCTACGAGCAGTACTTC
V gene: TRBV29-1; J gene: TRBJ2-5; D gene: -; clone size: many; CDR3 protein: CSVAYGQETQYF; CDR3 DNA: TGCAGCGTTGCCTACGGCCAAGAGACCCAGTACTTC
V gene: TRBV6-5; J gene: TRBJ1-4; D gene: -; clone size: few; CDR3 protein: CASSSGAAYEKLFF; CDR3 DNA: TGTGCCAGCAGTTCAGGGGCGGCGTATGAAAAACTGTTTTTT
V gene: TRBV5-5; J gene: TRBJ2-5; D gene: TRBD2; clone size: -; CDR3 protein: CASSFRLAAYQETQYF; CDR3 DNA: TGTGCCAGCAGCTTTCGACTAGCGGCGTACCAAGAGACCCAGTACTTC
V gene: TRBV5-1; J gene: TRBJ2-2; D gene: -; clone size: -; CDR3 protein: CASSHSGDTGELFF; CDR3 DNA: TGCGCCAGCAGCCATTCGGGGGACACCGGGGAGCTGTTTTTT
V gene: TRBV15; J gene: TRBJ1-5; D gene: -; clone size: -; CDR3 protein: CATSRAGVRGHQPQHF; CDR3 DNA: TGTGCCACCAGCAGAGCGGGTGTGCGGGGCCATCAGCCCCAGCATTTT
V gene: TRBV6-1; J gene: TRBJ2-7; D gene: TRBD2; clone size: many; CDR3 protein: CASSLSSGIWKNEQYF; CDR3 DNA: TGTGCCAGCAGTCTATCTAGCGGGATATGGAAAAACGAGCAGTACTTC
V gene: TRBV19; J gene: TRBJ1-3; D gene: TRBD1; clone size: -; CDR3 protein: CASSTWTGRPGNTIYF; CDR3 DNA: TGTGCCAGTAGTACCTGGACAGGGCGTCCAGGAAACACCATATATTTT
V gene: TRBV28; J gene: TRBJ1-6; D gene: -; clone size: -; CDR3 protein: CASSLGGGTNSPLHF; CDR3 DNA: TGTGCCAGCAGTCTCGGGGGCGGTACCAATTCACCCCTCCACTTT
V gene: TRBV28; J gene: TRBJ2-7; D gene: TRBD1; clone size: many; CDR3 protein: CASSWGQVYEQYF; CDR3 DNA: TGTGCCAGCAGTTGGGGACAGGTATACGAGCAGTACTTC
V gene: TRBV6-1; J gene: TRBJ1-2; D gene: -; clone size: many; CDR3 protein: CASSPGGYYGYTF; CDR3 DNA: TGTGCCAGCAGCCCGGGGGGTTACTATGGCTACACCTTC
V gene: TRBV5-1; J gene: TRBJ1-1; D gene: -; clone size: few; CDR3 protein: CASSNTGTNTEAFF; CDR3 DNA: TGCGCCAGCAGCAATACAGGGACTAACACTGAAGCTTTCTTT
V gene: TRBV6-1; J gene: TRBJ1-2; D gene: -; clone size: many; CDR3 protein: CASTALGVGNYGYTF; CDR3 DNA: TGTGCCAGCACCGCACTCGGGGTGGGGAACTATGGCTACACCTTC
V gene: TRBV2; J gene: TRBJ2-2; D gene: -; clone size: many; CDR3 protein: CASIQRPAGELFF; CDR3 DNA: TGTGCCAGCATCCAACGGCCTGCCGGGGAGCTGTTTTTT
V gene: TRBV10-3; J gene: TRBJ1-1; D gene: -; clone size: -; CDR3 protein: CAISGGYGIGEAFF; CDR3 DNA: TGTGCCATCAGTGGGGGGTACGGAATAGGTGAAGCTTTCTTT